Included here is one T cell receptor (beta chain) sequence, with context. This clone was seen a handful of times. The antigen it recognizes is unknown. The sample holds no much larger clone one base away, and base qualities are not on file. Lesional scalp punch biopsies and peripheral blood were obtained from alopecia areata patients. PBMCs were isolated by density centrifugation and stained for CD3, CD4 and CD8, after which CD4+ and CD8+ T cells were sorted on a FACSAria. These data come from a study of CD8+ T cells in alopecia areata (dated by TCRdb to 2016 to 2018). Background on the whole study: Treated patients were enrolled in an open-label pilot trial of oral tofacitinib, 5 to 10 mg twice daily, for moderate-to-severe alopecia areata. Tofacitinib was administered for 6 to 18 months, and 6 months of follow-up off drug were then conducted to assess delayed response and recurrence. The study used high-throughput TCRbeta sequencing to examine T cell clonal expansion in alopecia areata, in both the C3H/HeJ mouse model and human patients. On the human side, TCRbeta sequencing was run on scalp tissue and on sorted CD4+ and CD8+ peripheral blood T cells from healthy controls and from alopecia areata patients with either patchy or totalis/universalis disease. Biopsies were taken from tofacitinib-treated patients at baseline and at 4 and 24 weeks of treatment, and a later scalp biopsy was taken in several of the tofacitinib-treated patients. Clonality in the scalp was compared among normal scalp (n=4), patchy alopecia areata scalp (n=8), and alopecia totalis/universalis scalp (n=8). RNA came from the PAXgene miRNA kit for fixed scalp, the miRNeasy kit for PBMCs, and the RNeasy kit for mouse skin. immunoSEQ multiplex PCR using 35 Vbeta forward primers and 13 Jbeta reverse primers was used to amplify TCRbeta CDR3 regions.

CDR1 and CDR2 are drawn from the germline V gene: ENHRY, SYGVKD. V is clipped by 8 bases and J by 5 bases, and the sequence between their germline boundaries is 7 bases long. Reading from cysteine to phenylalanine, the CDR3 counts 10 amino acids. Only the CDR3 part of the read is kept: 30 bases, read in frame from the first base. Here is what the overall study found, with its caveats: Compared with normal scalp, lesional scalp had higher clonality and more expanded CD8+ clones, particularly in alopecia totalis/universalis, a pattern that suggests antigenic drive. Shared TCR sequences between patients were less evident than in mice, which may be partly attributable to HLA diversity in the patient population. Scalp TCR repertoire analysis is complicated because resident alphabeta T cells in normal human skin are also sequenced, whereas mouse skin is dominated by gammadelta T cells.

Libraries were constructed by the immunoSEQ multiplex PCR assay. To provide template for TCR sequencing, every sample had RNA extracted and reverse transcribed into cDNA. First-strand cDNA was synthesized with SuperScript III using a 2:1 mix of oligo-dT and random hexamers. A synthetic immune receptor repertoire was used to assess amplification bias, and residual bias was removed computationally. The paper's data handling went like this. After raw reads were preprocessed to remove errors, the CDR3 was defined following IMGT conventions as running from the conserved cysteine to phenylalanine. Clonality was computed by normalizing Shannon entropy by log2 of the number of productive unique TCRs and subtracting the result from 1. Whether each scalp clone was CD4 or CD8 was inferred by checking scalp TCRbeta sequences against the CD4 and CD8 repertoires from sorted blood. This is the immuneACCESS table as TCRdb keeps it, with only in-frame sequences that have V and J called. A part of the clones is gone; compared with another copy, unresolved V genes explain less than half, and the rest is unexplained. From that table come the V and J calls and clone size; the DNA was used to work out D and trimming. Counted in this sample were over 85,000 clones; around 38% of them appeared once. Roughly 1.3% of the sample belongs to the ten largest clones.

The receptor's source is a human donor with alopecia areata. Input material: CD4+ T cells sorted from blood. The V and J genes are TRBV10-3 and TRBJ2-7; the D gene cannot be resolved beyond TRBD1 or TRBD2, each matching 5 bases. The DNA sequence is given as TGTGCCATCGGGGGAGACGAGCAGTACTTC. This translates into CAIGGDEQYF.